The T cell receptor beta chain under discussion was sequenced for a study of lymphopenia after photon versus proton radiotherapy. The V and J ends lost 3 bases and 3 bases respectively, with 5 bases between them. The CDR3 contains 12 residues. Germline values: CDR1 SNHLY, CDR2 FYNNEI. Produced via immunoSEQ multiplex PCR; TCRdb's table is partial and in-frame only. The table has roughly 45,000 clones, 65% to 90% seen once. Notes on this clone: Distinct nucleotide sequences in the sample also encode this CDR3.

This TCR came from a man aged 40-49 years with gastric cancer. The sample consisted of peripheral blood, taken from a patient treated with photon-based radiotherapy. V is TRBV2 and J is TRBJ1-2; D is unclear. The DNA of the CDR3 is TGTGCCAGCAGTGAGGCAGACTATGGCTACACCTTC. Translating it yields CASSEADYGYTF.